This T cell receptor beta chain is drawn from a study of graft-versus-host responses after intestinal transplantation (dated by TCRdb to the early 2020s). Background on the whole study: Multivisceral, liver-intestinal, or isolated intestinal transplants were received by the recipients. Every recipient was given anti-thymocyte globulin induction, then maintenance tacrolimus and steroids for roughly three years. After intestinal transplantation, graft-versus-host and host-versus-graft alloreactive T cell clones in the graft, circulation and bone marrow were tracked using bulk TCR-beta CDR3 sequencing. Alloreactive clones were identified by sequencing pre-transplant mixed lymphocyte reaction products and comparing these products with unstimulated pre-transplant donor and recipient T cells. A cohort of roughly 25 intestinal transplant recipients, including one retransplant, was enrolled, and a few patients lacking pretransplant specimens were excluded. Donor T cell macrochimerism was defined as a peak of at least 4% donor T cells among recipient peripheral blood mononuclear cells. Rather than going through the commercial service, samples from a few later patients were sequenced in-house on an Illumina MiSeq and processed with MiXCR. Study-wide conclusions, independent of this receptor: Peak levels of circulating GvH clones were associated with declines in HvG clones early after transplant. The conclusions were limited by the relatively low number and heterogeneity of the intestinal transplant patients. In patients with donor T cell macrochimerism, the allografts had high GvH to HvG T cell clonal ratios. GvH clones were detected in recipient bone marrow, and some of these GvH clones were observed earlier in ileal mucosa or blood, consistent with an intestinal mucosal origin.

Compared with germline, V lacks 1 base and J lacks 4 bases; bases without a gene match: 7. There are 16 amino acids in the CDR3, from cysteine to phenylalanine inclusive. Only the CDR3 portion is preserved as DNA: 48 bases, with reading frame beginning at the first base. This clone occurred once. The antigen this receptor binds is unknown. No much larger clonotype is one base removed from it; base qualities were not supplied. Interpreted using the paper, the time point label stands for: cells obtained before transplantation from donor or recipient. CD3+CD4+ and CD3+CD8+ populations were FACS-sorted from unstimulated pre-transplant donor and recipient cells taken from spleen or lymph nodes. Libraries were built with the immunoSEQ multiplex PCR assay. For most patients, genomic DNA was isolated with the Qiagen DNeasy Blood and Tissue Kit and shipped frozen to Adaptive Biotechnologies for TCR sequencing. For most patients, genomic DNA was subjected to high-throughput TCR-beta CDR3 sequencing by Adaptive Biotechnologies. Per the authors' processing: TCR sequencing data were retrieved from Adaptive's ImmunoSEQ software for 15 to 20 patients, whereas a few other patients were processed with MiXCR and VDJtools. CD4 versus CD8 sorting errors were corrected by removing sequences found in both subsets at a frequency ratio below 5:1. Because the origin of CDR3 nucleotide sequences shared between donor and recipient could not be assigned, those sequences were removed. To count as alloreactive, a clone needed at least 2-fold expansion over unstimulated cells and a minimum CFSE-low frequency of 0.002% (template counts) or 0.001% (read counts). A clone was considered mappable if detected in the sequenced pre-transplant spleen, lymph node, or MLR CFSE-low populations of the donor or recipient. The cumulative frequency of alloreactive clones was calculated as a percentage of all sequences, weighted by copy number. Entries here come from immuneACCESS through TCRdb and include only in-frame sequences with V and J called. Some clones fail to appear in such tables; in the studies checked, an unresolved V gene covers under half of the shortfall, and the cause of the remainder is unknown. V, J and clone size are those of that table, while D and trimming were read from the DNA. The sample table contains tens of thousands of clones; only one count was recorded for about 94% of them. Approximately 0.5% of the sample is in the top ten clones.

This receptor was taken from a human donor who received an intestinal transplant. The chain is assembled from TRBV23-1 and TRBJ2-3; 8 bases in the middle match TRBD2. TRBV23-1 is filed as an ORF, its function uncertain. The sample in question was unstimulated CD8+ T cells sorted from spleen or lymph node cells, obtained before intestinal transplant. The sequence in DNA is TGCGCCAGCAGTCAATGGGGGCGGGAGGACTCAGATACGCAGTATTTT. Its translation is CASSQWGREDSDTQYF.